This T cell receptor beta chain derives from a study of blood T cell repertoires in COVID-19. At the level of the study: T cells, B-cell-depleted T cells, or PBMCs provided the cDNA or gDNA that served as material.

Study processing details: Estimation of nucleated cell counts relied on the amplification of reference gene primers. Measured with immunoSEQ multiplex PCR; TCRdb has only the in-frame clones, and not every one. For V, J and clone size, that table is used; D and trimming come from the DNA. The sample comprises about 230,000 clones, approximately 84% of which are singletons, and 11% rests with the top ten. CDR1 and CDR2 (germline): MNHEY, SMNVEV (reference sequence). With 3 bases clipped from V and 1 base from J, the junction kept 9 bases outside the gene matches. The CDR3 spans 18 residues. This clone was seen a single time.

The sample was peripheral blood. The V gene is TRBV27, the J gene TRBJ2-1, with 10 bases fitting TRBD2. The sequence derives from a man aged 45-65 years with COVID-19, enrolled during active disease. CDR3 region: CASSFTSGDGHSYNEQFF. DNA for the CDR3: TGTGCCAGCAGTTTTACTAGCGGGGACGGTCATTCCTACAATGAGCAGTTCTTC.